This T cell receptor (beta chain) is from a study of T cells in Graves' hyperthyroidism and ophthalmopathy. Broader study findings: Ophthalmopathy stood apart from stable hyperthyroidism in a 13 V-J model.

Amplification of TCR beta CDR3 regions used RNA as the template. HTBI primers drove first-round RT-PCR of the TCR CDR3. TCRdb passed the multiplex PCR reads through MiXCR, listing each CDR3 protein once. Here the sample spans 350,000 or so distinct CDR3 sequences, 17% being singletons. Patients showing uncontrolled infection, other autoimmune disease, pregnancy or lactation were ineligible. The ends were cut back, 7 bases at V and 3 bases at J, with 14 bases in the middle. The germline V gene encodes CDR1 SNHLY and CDR2 FYNNEI. The CDR3 has 14 amino acids. This clonotype was picked up many times. The antigen remains unidentified.

The V and J genes are TRBV2 and TRBJ2-3; tentative D call: TRBD2 (6 bases). Material: blood. This TCR was sampled from a woman under 40 with Graves' hyperthyroidism that later progressed to Graves' ophthalmopathy. Here the CDR3 reads CASTQGLLTDTQYF. The DNA for the CDR3 is TGTGCCAGCACCCAGGGACTGTTGACAGATACGCAGTATTTT.